One sample yielded the 20 T cell receptor beta chains listed below, sequenced in a study of memory B cells and T cells in multiple sclerosis. Sequenced by immunoSEQ multiplex PCR; TCRdb stores in-frame clones only, minus some. The table shows 11,000 to 15,000 clones, with about 70% occurring only once. Sequences were obtained from memory (CD45RO+) CD4+ T cells from blood. All receptors derive from a human donor with multiple sclerosis.

This clone turned up a few times. The chain is built from TRBV6-1 and TRBJ2-5; 9 bases map to TRBD2. The CDR3 length is 16 residues. With V trimmed by 3 bases and J by 5 bases, 10 bases remained unmatched. The germline CDR1 and CDR2 sequences are MNHNS and SASEGT. The CDR3 loop is CASSEGSAGGPETQYF. The CDR3 bases are TGTGCCAGCAGTGAGGGATCCGCGGGGGGGCCGGAGACCCAGTACTTC.

The chain joins TRBV6-1 to TRBJ1-2; D remains ambiguous. V was trimmed by 8 bases and J by 0 bases, leaving 10 bases between them. CDR1 and CDR2 (germline): MNHNS, SASEGT. The CDR3 contains 13 residues. The chain's CDR3 is CASSWRTNYGYTF. The CDR3 region has the DNA TGTGCCAGCTCATGGAGAACTAACTATGGCTACACCTTC.

Only a few counts were recorded for this clone. V and J are TRBV10-3 and TRBJ1-6; D is undetermined. Trimming took 10 bases from V and 0 from J, leaving 7 bases between them. CDR1 and CDR2 (germline): ENHRY, SYGVKD. CDR3 length: 13 residues. Here the CDR3 reads CATRSSYNSPLHF. CDR3 sequence (DNA): TGTGCCACCCGGAGCTCCTATAATTCACCCCTCCACTTT.

In its sample, this clone was seen a few times. V is TRBV4-1 and J is TRBJ1-2; 7 bases match TRBD1. J lost 5 bases, V lost 4 bases, and 1 base had no gene match. This CDR3 comprises 12 residues. CDR1 and CDR2 from the germline V gene are MGHRA and YSYEKL. Here the CDR3 reads CASSPQGYGYTF. CDR3 bases: TGCGCCAGCAGCCCACAGGGGTATGGCTACACCTTC.

In this sample, this clone turned up once. The CDR3 spells CASSASGTGNEKLFF. The CDR3 nucleotides are TGTGCCAGCAGCGCTTCCGGGACAGGGAATGAAAAACTGTTTTTT. This chain connects TRBV5-6 to TRBJ1-4, with 9 positions matching TRBD1. Germline values: CDR1 SGHDT, CDR2 YYEEEE. V lost 4 bases to trimming and J lost 5 bases; unmatched junction nucleotides: 6. CDR3 size: 15 residues.

This clone was detected once. CDR3 protein: CASRRSGGSGELFF. CDR3 DNA: TGTGCCAGCCGTCGATCCGGGGGGAGCGGGGAGCTGTTTTTT. The V call is TRBV28, the J call TRBJ2-2; 7 bases match TRBD2. The CDR3 consists of 14 residues. Germline V gene data show CDR1 as MDHEN and CDR2 as SYDVKM. With V trimmed by 8 bases and J by 7 bases, 10 bases remained unmatched.

The chain links TRBV6-1 to TRBJ1-2; D is ambiguous. With 0 bases removed from V and 8 bases from J, the gap between germline ends came to 13 bases. This CDR3 has 14 amino acids. In germline, CDR1 is MNHNS, CDR2 SASEGT. The CDR3 loop is CASSEAWTEEGYTF. In DNA, the CDR3 is TGTGCCAGCAGTGAAGCTTGGACGGAGGAAGGCTACACCTTC.

This clone was recorded a few times. This chain links TRBV6-1 with TRBJ1-1, with D possibly matching TRBD1 (6 bases). Germline CDR1 and CDR2: MNHNS and SASEGT. The CDR3 runs to 13 residues. V was cut by 4 bases and J by 7 bases, with 13 bases left in between. CDR3 bases: TGTGCCAGCAGTGCCGCCGGGACATATGAAGCTTTCTTT. It encodes CASSAAGTYEAFF.

The V gene is TRBV12-5, the J gene TRBJ2-3; TRBD1 matches 7 bases. The CDR3 has 13 amino acids. V dropped 3 bases and J dropped 4; count of bases not matched to a gene: 1. Germline loops: CDR1 LGHNT, CDR2 FRNRAP. The CDR3 here is CASGFTGADTQYF. The CDR3 DNA follows: TGTGCTAGTGGTTTTACAGGGGCAGATACGCAGTATTTT.

This clone came up a few times. The CDR3 DNA is TGTGCCAGCAGCCGAGGACGGGGGAACACTGAAGCTTTCTTT. Residues: CASSRGRGNTEAFF. This chain joins TRBV7-6 and TRBJ1-1; D not certain. V was clipped by 5 bases and J by 1 base, with 11 bases between them. The germline V gene encodes CDR1 SGHVS and CDR2 FNYEAQ. CDR3 length equals 14 residues. The full variable domain, completed using reference TRBV7-6 and TRBJ1-1, is GAGVSQSPRYKVTKRGQDVALRCDPISGHVSLYWYRQALGQGPEFLTYFNYEAQQDKSGLPNDRFSAERPEGSISTLTIQRTEQRDSAMYRCASSRGRGNTEAFFGQGTRLTVV.

This chain joins TRBV6-5 and TRBJ2-3; the match to TRBD2 covers 13 bases. CDR3 length: 16 residues. Per the germline V gene, CDR1 is MNHEY and CDR2 is SVGAGI. The V and J ends lost 4 bases and 10 bases, in that order; junction bases with no gene match: 11. CDR3 loop: CASSSPGLAGVIAQYF. In DNA, the CDR3 is TGTGCCAGCAGTTCCCCAGGACTAGCGGGAGTTATAGCGCAGTATTTT.

This clone was recorded a few times. V and J are TRBV10-2 and TRBJ2-7, with a weak D call TRBD1 (6 bases). CDR1 is WSHSY and CDR2 is SAAADI in the germline V gene. CDR3 length: 13 amino acids. The V and J ends lost 3 bases and 3 bases respectively, with 9 bases between them. DNA for the CDR3: TGCGCCAGCAGTGAAGGCAGGGGCTACGAGCAGTACTTC. Translated, it gives CASSEGRGYEQYF.

This rearrangement joins TRBV19 to TRBJ1-2, with D maybe TRBD1 (6 bases). CDR1 is LNHDA and CDR2 is SQIVND in the germline V gene (reference sequence). With 5 bases removed from V and 2 bases from J, the gap between germline ends came to 12 bases. The CDR3 consists of 14 residues. Here the CDR3 DNA reads TGTGCCAGTAGTCCATCCGGGACAAACTATGGCTACACCTTC. Translating it yields CASSPSGTNYGYTF.

There are a few counts of this clone. The rearrangement uses TRBV5-5 and TRBJ2-5, with 11 bases aligning to TRBD1. The CDR3 is made up of 15 amino acids. Per germline, CDR1 SGHKS and CDR2 YYEKEE (reference sequence). The V and J ends lost 2 bases and 5 bases, in that order; junction bases with no gene match: 5. CDR3 amino acids: CASSFGTGGLETQYF. The CDR3 bases are TGTGCCAGCAGCTTCGGGACAGGGGGGCTGGAGACCCAGTACTTC.

The chain combines TRBV6-5 with TRBJ1-2; no firm D call. V lost 2 bases and J 5 bases, leaving 9 bases between the germline ends. The CDR3 runs to 13 residues. CDR1 and CDR2 from the germline V gene are MNHEY and SVGAGI. The CDR3 region has the DNA TGTGCCAGCAGTTACAGAGACAATTATGGCTACACCTTC. Amino acid sequence: CASSYRDNYGYTF.

The genes are TRBV11-2 and TRBJ2-2, with D possibly matching TRBD2 (6 bases). V shed 5 bases and J shed 5 bases, with 18 bases lying between them. Germline values: CDR1 SGHAT, CDR2 FQNNGV. The CDR3 runs 16 residues. CDR3 nucleotides: TGTGCCAGCAGCCCGTTCGGGGGTGGATGGACCGGGGAGCTGTTTTTT. The encoded protein is CASSPFGGGWTGELFF.

V is TRBV19 and J is TRBJ1-6, with D perhaps TRBD1 (5 bases). The CDR3 consists of 14 residues. The V gene's germline CDR1 is LNHDA and CDR2 SQIVND (reference sequence). Trimming cost V 5 bases and J 7 bases, with 12 bases left between them. As DNA, the CDR3 is TGTGCCAGTAGTTTTTACGGGGGAAATTCACCCCTCCACTTT. This codes for CASSFYGGNSPLHF.

The chain recombines TRBV7-9 with TRBJ1-1, with D perhaps TRBD1 (5 bases). CDR3 length: 16 amino acids. V was shortened by 3 bases and J by 5 bases, with 19 bases between the two germline ends. CDR1 SEHNR and CDR2 FQNEAQ come from the germline V gene (reference sequence). CDR3 in DNA: TGTGCCAGCAGCTTTGCAAAGGGACGGGGGGGGACTGAAGCTTTCTTT. It translates to CASSFAKGRGGTEAFF. Together with reference TRBV7-9 and TRBJ1-1, the CDR3 gives the full variable domain: DTGVSQNPRHKITKRGQNVTFRCDPISEHNRLYWYRQTLGQGPEFLTYFQNEAQLEKSRLLSDRFSAERPKGSFSTLEIQRTEQGDSAMYLCASSFAKGRGGTEAFFGQGTRLTVV.

The J gene is TRBJ1-1, the V gene TRBV4-1; TRBD1 matches at 7 bases. Unmatched junction bases numbered 8, after V lost 5 bases and J lost 2 bases. Germline lookup yields CDR1 MGHRA and CDR2 YSYEKL. The CDR3 covers 15 residues. The CDR3 is CASSFQGDGNTEAFF. The CDR3 region has the DNA TGCGCCAGCAGCTTCCAGGGGGATGGTAACACTGAAGCTTTCTTT.

This clone was counted between two and nine times. This chain joins TRBV5-5 and TRBJ2-7; a weak D match, TRBD2 (7 bases). CDR3 length: 17 residues. V lost 4 bases and J 3 bases, leaving 23 bases between the germline ends. The germline V gene has CDR1 SGHKS and CDR2 YYEKEE (reference sequence). CDR3 nucleotide sequence: TGTGCCAGCAGCCAGGCCGGCGGGGGCGCTCGATACTACGAGCAGTACTTC. Protein product: CASSQAGGGARYYEQYF.